The 10 T cell receptor beta chains presented below share a single source sample, sequenced in a study of blood T cell repertoires in COVID-19. Sequencing was performed with immunoSEQ multiplex PCR; in TCRdb, only in-frame clones are kept and a portion is missing. The table records about 170,000 clones, 90% of them present only once. The specimen was peripheral blood. The receptors derive from a man aged 50 or older with acute or convalescent COVID-19.

The gene calls are TRBV29-1 and TRBJ2-3; 12 bases line up with TRBD1. Per germline, CDR1 SQVTM and CDR2 ANQGSEA. The V segment lost 1 base and the J segment 8 bases; nucleotides outside the gene matches: 7. The CDR3 is 15 residues long. Here the CDR3 reads CSVEGGTGGRGTQYF. DNA for the CDR3: TGCAGCGTTGAAGGCGGGACAGGGGGCCGCGGTACGCAGTATTTT.

This sequence joins TRBV27 and TRBJ2-3; 7 bases map to TRBD2. The germline V gene encodes CDR1 MNHEY and CDR2 SMNVEV (reference sequence). The CDR3 length is 14 residues. V shed 2 bases, J shed 14 bases, and the junction held 13 bases outside the gene matches. CDR3 protein: CASSLLAVGRALYF. CDR3 bases: TGTGCCAGCAGTTTACTAGCGGTGGGACGAGCTCTGTATTTT.

CDR3 sequence: CASSRQGANTGELFF. The CDR3 DNA sequence: TGTGCCAGCAGCAGACAGGGAGCGAACACCGGGGAGCTGTTTTTT. The chain employs TRBV3-1 (or the pseudogene TRBV3-2) and TRBJ2-2, with TRBD1 matching 7 bases. The CDR3 length is 15 residues. CDR1 and CDR2 (germline): LGHDT, YNNKEL (reference sequence). V gave up 5 bases and J gave up 0 bases; unmatched junction bases: 3.

The V gene is TRBV5-1, the J gene TRBJ1-6; D remains unclear. The V gene's germline CDR1 is SGHRS and CDR2 YFSETQ. The CDR3 has 15 residues. Trimming stripped 3 bases from V and 7 bases from J, with 14 bases between. The CDR3 DNA follows: TGCGCCAGCAGCTCCGGGAGTAGGGTGAATTCACCCCTCCACTTT. This translates into CASSSGSRVNSPLHF.

This clone was recorded once. The chain recombines TRBV7-9 with TRBJ1-1; D unclear. The CDR3 runs to 12 residues. V lost 5 bases and J lost 1, with 5 bases in between. Germline loops: CDR1 SEHNR, CDR2 FQNEAQ (reference sequence). CDR3 sequence: CASSPSNTEAFF. Written as DNA, the CDR3 is TGTGCCAGCAGCCCTTCGAACACTGAAGCTTTCTTT.

The rearrangement joins TRBV28 to TRBJ2-1; TRBD2 aligns across 11 bases. Germline CDR1 is MDHEN and CDR2 is SYDVKM. The CDR3 covers 14 residues. V shed 10 bases, J shed 6 bases, and the junction held 8 bases outside the gene matches. In nucleotides, the CDR3 is TGTGCCACCCTGACTAGCGGGACTTTCAATGAGCAGTTCTTC. Translating it yields CATLTSGTFNEQFF. Complete variable domain (other parts from reference TRBV28 and TRBJ2-1): DVKVTQSSRYLVKRTGEKVFLECVQDMDHENMFWYRQDPGLGLRLIYFSYDVKMKEKGDIPEGYSVSREKKERFSLILESASTNQTSMYLCATLTSGTFNEQFFGPGTRLTVL.

The J gene is TRBJ2-1, the V gene TRBV2; 7 bases fit TRBD2. Germline values: CDR1 SNHLY, CDR2 FYNNEI. V shed 3 bases, J shed 4 bases, and the junction held 9 bases outside the gene matches. This CDR3 is 16 amino acids long. This CDR3 is CASSERRSGVYNEQFF. As DNA, the CDR3 is TGTGCCAGCAGTGAGCGACGCAGCGGGGTATACAATGAGCAGTTCTTC.

J is TRBJ2-5 and V is TRBV9; TRBD2 matches at 11 bases. V was pared by 0 bases and J by 5 bases, with 6 bases of the junction left unmatched. CDR3 length: 16 amino acids. Looked up from germline, CDR1 is SGDLS and CDR2 is YYNGEE. CDR3 bases: TGTGCCAGCAGCGTAGGTGCTAGCGGGGGGTTGGAGACCCAGTACTTC. Translating gives CASSVGASGGLETQYF.

This rearrangement joins TRBV27 to TRBJ2-7; 10 nucleotides line up with TRBD1. This CDR3 region has 15 residues. Germline values: CDR1 MNHEY, CDR2 SMNVEV (reference sequence). Germline trimming cut 6 bases from V and 2 bases from J; bases unmatched to any gene: 7. DNA for the CDR3: TGTGCCAGCAGACGTTCCGGGACAGGGGCCTACGAGCAGTACGTC. Translation gives CASRRSGTGAYEQYV.

This chain links TRBV7-8 with TRBJ2-2; no clear D. Germline V gives CDR1 SGHVS, CDR2 FQNEAQ. Trimming took off 5 bases at V and 5 bases at J, with 12 bases between the two ends. The CDR3 spans 14 residues. The CDR3 nucleotides read TGTGCCAGCAGCACACGGGTCCGAACCGGGGAGCTGTTTTTT. This translates into CASSTRVRTGELFF. Complete variable domain (other parts from reference TRBV7-8 and TRBJ2-2): GAGVSQSPRYKVAKRGQDVALRCDPISGHVSLFWYQQALGQGPEFLTYFQNEAQLDKSGLPSDRFFAERPEGSVSTLKIQRTQQEDSAVYLCASSTRVRTGELFFGEGSRLTVL.